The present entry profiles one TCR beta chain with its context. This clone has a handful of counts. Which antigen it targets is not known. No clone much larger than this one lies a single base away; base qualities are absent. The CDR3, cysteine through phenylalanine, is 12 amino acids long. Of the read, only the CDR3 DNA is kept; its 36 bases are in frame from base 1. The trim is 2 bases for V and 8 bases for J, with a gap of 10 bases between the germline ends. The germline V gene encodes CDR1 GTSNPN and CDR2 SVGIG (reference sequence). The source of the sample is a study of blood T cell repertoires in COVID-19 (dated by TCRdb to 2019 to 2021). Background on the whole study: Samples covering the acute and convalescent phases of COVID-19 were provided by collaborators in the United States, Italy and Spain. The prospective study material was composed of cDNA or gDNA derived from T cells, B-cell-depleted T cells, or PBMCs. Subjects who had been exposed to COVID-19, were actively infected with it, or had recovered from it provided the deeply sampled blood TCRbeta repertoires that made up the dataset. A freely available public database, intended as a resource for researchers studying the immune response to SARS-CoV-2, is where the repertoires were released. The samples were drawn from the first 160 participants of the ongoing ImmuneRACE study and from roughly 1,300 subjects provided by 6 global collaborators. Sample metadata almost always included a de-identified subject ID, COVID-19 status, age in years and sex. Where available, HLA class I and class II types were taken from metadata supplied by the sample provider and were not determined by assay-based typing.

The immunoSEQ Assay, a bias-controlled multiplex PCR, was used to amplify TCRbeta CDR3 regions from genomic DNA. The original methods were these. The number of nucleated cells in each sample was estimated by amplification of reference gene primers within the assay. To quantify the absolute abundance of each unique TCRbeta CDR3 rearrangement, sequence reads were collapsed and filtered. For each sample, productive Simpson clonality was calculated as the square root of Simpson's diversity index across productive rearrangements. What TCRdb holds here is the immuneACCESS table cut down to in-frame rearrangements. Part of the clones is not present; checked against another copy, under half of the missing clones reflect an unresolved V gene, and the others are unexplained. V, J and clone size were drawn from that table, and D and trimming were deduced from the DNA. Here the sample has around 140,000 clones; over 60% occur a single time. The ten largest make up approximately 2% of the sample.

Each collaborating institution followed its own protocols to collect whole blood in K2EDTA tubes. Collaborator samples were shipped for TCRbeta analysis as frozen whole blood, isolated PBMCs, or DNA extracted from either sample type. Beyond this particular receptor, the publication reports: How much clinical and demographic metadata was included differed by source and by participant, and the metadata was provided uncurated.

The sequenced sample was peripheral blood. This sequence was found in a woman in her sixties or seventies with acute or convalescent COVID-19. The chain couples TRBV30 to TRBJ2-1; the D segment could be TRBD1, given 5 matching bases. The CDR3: CAWSRGGDEQFF. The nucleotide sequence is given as TGTGCCTGGAGTAGGGGTGGGGATGAGCAGTTCTTC.